This T cell receptor (beta chain) was sequenced during a study of blood T cell repertoires in COVID-19 (dated by TCRdb to the early 2020s). The study in broad terms: Samples from collaborators originated in the United States, Italy and Spain and spanned both the acute and convalescent phases of COVID-19. The prospective study material was composed of cDNA or gDNA derived from T cells, B-cell-depleted T cells, or PBMCs. Deeply sampled blood TCRbeta repertoires from subjects exposed to, actively infected with, or recovered from COVID-19 were included in the dataset. The repertoires were released in a freely available public database intended as a resource for research on the immune response to SARS-CoV-2. The samples were drawn from two sources: the first 160 participants of the ongoing ImmuneRACE study, and some 1,300 subjects contributed by 6 global collaborators. Nearly every sample came with metadata listing a de-identified subject ID, COVID-19 status, age in years and sex. Where available, HLA class I and class II types were taken from metadata supplied by the sample provider and were not determined by assay-based typing.

Whole blood was collected in K2EDTA tubes by collaborating institutions according to the institutions' own protocols. Collaborator samples were shipped for TCRbeta analysis as frozen whole blood, isolated PBMCs, or DNA extracted from either sample type. The CDR3 starts with the cysteine, ends with the phenylalanine, and has 14 residues. Only the CDR3 DNA stays, 42 bases, in frame from base 1. After removal of 3 bases from V and 5 bases from J, the junction retains 6 bases not matched to a gene. CDR1 SGHKS and CDR2 YYEKEE are derived from the germline V gene (reference sequence). On the study overall, not on this receptor specifically: Clinical and demographic metadata were provided uncurated, with the amount varying by source and participant.

The immunoSEQ Assay, a bias-controlled multiplex PCR, was used to amplify TCRbeta CDR3 regions from genomic DNA. On the study's bioinformatics: Nucleated cell counts per sample were estimated from amplification of reference gene primers within the assay. Sequence reads were collapsed and filtered to measure the absolute abundance of every unique TCRbeta CDR3 rearrangement. For each sample, productive Simpson clonality was calculated as the square root of Simpson's diversity index across productive rearrangements. This is the immuneACCESS table as TCRdb keeps it, with only in-frame sequences that have V and J called. A part of the clones is gone; compared with another copy, unresolved V genes explain less than half, and the rest is unexplained. For V, J and clone size, that table is used; D and trimming come from the DNA. The sample includes more than 250,000 clones, with 80% to 90% observed a single time. The top ten clones comprise 1% of the sample.

About this clone itself: Its antigen specificity is not known. Base qualities are not at hand, and no much larger clone is one base apart.

The sequence derives from a man aged 50 to 60 with active or convalescent COVID-19. Sequencing was performed on peripheral blood. The chain was built from TRBV5-5 and TRBJ2-5; TRBD1 agrees with 8 junctional bases. CDR3 region: CASSSGQGRETQYF. Read as DNA, the sequence is TGTGCCAGCAGCTCAGGACAGGGCAGGGAGACCCAGTACTTC. The full variable domain, with segments outside the CDR3 supplied by the reference TRBV5-5 and TRBJ2-5 proteins, appears as DAGVTQSPTHLIKTRGQQVTLRCSPISGHKSVSWYQQVLGQGPQFIFQYYEKEERGRGNFPDRFSARQFPNYSSELNVNALLLGDSALYLCASSSGQGRETQYFGPGTRLLVL.